The T cell receptor beta chain described here comes from a study of cytomegalovirus exposure and HLA in healthy donors. CDR3 length equals 18 residues. The germline V gene encodes CDR1 SGHNT and CDR2 YYREEE (reference sequence). V lost 0 bases and J 0 bases, leaving 13 bases between the germline ends. Researchers ran the PCR with 60 Vbeta and 13 Jbeta primers. Original data processing: Roughly 11 million shared chains were among around 80 million unique TCR beta chains counted in a later analysis. The data were produced by immunoSEQ multiplex PCR, yet TCRdb's version contains in-frame clones alone and is incomplete. V and J calls and clone size are given by that table; D and trimming were obtained from the DNA. The top ten hold 15% to 20% of the sample, which has tens of thousands of clones, 84% seen once. Note on this clone: Its antigen remains unknown.

Whole-study findings and limits: Among TCR sequences, most were rare, though some public TCRs appeared in many donors.

Sequenced sample: PBMCs. The chain uses TRBV5-4 and TRBJ2-6, with a possible D match to TRBD2 (6 bases). This receptor was obtained from a man between 65 and 80 years old in good health and CMV-seropositive. The CDR3 region is CASSLAEGQSSGANVLTF. CDR3 bases: TGTGCCAGCAGCTTGGCGGAGGGGCAATCCTCTGGGGCCAACGTCCTGACTTTC. Full variable domain (rest looked up from reference TRBV5-4 and TRBJ2-6): ETGVTQSPTHLIKTRGQQVTLRCSSQSGHNTVSWYQQALGQGPQFIFQYYREEENGRGNFPPRFSGLQFPNYSSELNVNALELDDSALYLCASSLAEGQSSGANVLTFGAGSRLTVL.